A selection of T cell receptor beta chains follows, all from one sample in a study of shared clonotypes between healthy human individuals. Produced via immunoSEQ multiplex PCR; TCRdb's table is partial and in-frame only. The sample holds 2 million to 3 million clones, 90% to 95% seen once. The specimen was naive CD4+ T cells from PBMCs. Receptors were obtained from a man in his late teens or twenties in good health. Some clones in this sample may be carry-over from other donors' samples. CDR3s leave out the opening cysteine and the closing phenylalanine or tryptophan. The order of the fields is V gene, CDR3 length, CDR3 protein.

V: TRBV7-2
length: 12
CDR3: ASSSRRSQETQY

V: TRBV4-3
length: 14
CDR3: ASSQETGNTFNEQF

V: TRBV28
length: 17
CDR3: ASSLYGPAAVLNTGELF

V: TRBV7-2
length: 14
CDR3: ASSLGVRQTNEKLF

V: TRBV30
length: 11
CDR3: ARSGTLYNEQF

V: TRBV19
length: 10
CDR3: ASSDSSYEQY

V: TRBV12-5
length: 15
CDR3: ASGLVIGGMNTDTQY

V: TRBV30
length: 10
CDR3: AWSYGKQTQY

V: TRBV19
length: 12
CDR3: ASSTTSGSHEQY

V: TRBV28
length: 15
CDR3: ASSRASTGTGRGEQY

V: TRBV29-1
length: 11
CDR3: SVAAVLQETQY

V: TRBV18
length: 12
CDR3: ASSPTRQYTEAF

V: TRBV2
length: 11
CDR3: ASSDIRPGELF

V: TRBV5-5
length: 14
CDR3: ASSSGTPATNEKLF

V: TRBV19
length: 13
CDR3: ASAWGVNSNQPQH

V: TRBV5-1
length: 12
CDR3: ASSLIIAEETQY

V: TRBV5-6
length: 10
CDR3: ASGRTQETQY

V: TRBV19
length: 13
CDR3: ASSTPSGSSDTQY

V: TRBV6-1
length: 11
CDR3: ASSRQGSYGYT

V: TRBV7-2
length: 12
CDR3: ASSLRSGGTEAF

V: TRBV28
length: 11
CDR3: ASSLDSYTEAF

V: TRBV15
length: 15
CDR3: ATSRDDRAAGANVLT

V: TRBV11-2
length: 14
CDR3: ASSLEGRQGGDEQF

V: TRBV7-9
length: 13
CDR3: ASSTQTDYVDTQY

V: TRBV14
length: 12
CDR3: ASSLLAGGAVEF

V: TRBV4-1
length: 11
CDR3: ASSRVPGNEQY

V: TRBV5-1
length: 14
CDR3: ASSSGTGKNTGELF

V: TRBV7-8
length: 13
CDR3: ASSLAEGGSTEAF

V: TRBV15
length: 13
CDR3: ATSRDPGRGYEQY

V: TRBV5-1
length: 11
CDR3: ASSLTSPAAQY

V: TRBV2
length: 10
CDR3: ASRVQIYEQY

V: TRBV27
length: 15
CDR3: ASAPPPGQGGVRGYT

V: TRBV7-2
length: 14
CDR3: ASSHKTGGPYYGYT

V: TRBV7-3
length: 11
CDR3: ASSLAGTGELF

V: TRBV5-1
length: 14
CDR3: ASSFNPGQGEYEQY

V: TRBV7-8
length: 11
CDR3: ASSLDRATEAF

V: TRBV19
length: 17
CDR3: ASSIGPLRGRYSNQPQH

V: TRBV7-3
length: 12
CDR3: ASSSRDSYNEQF

V: TRBV2
length: 12
CDR3: ANKGGALSYEQY

V: TRBV18
length: 12
CDR3: ASSPRQSNYGYT

V: TRBV5-1
length: 13
CDR3: ASSLGTLAKNIQY

V: TRBV7-9
length: 11
CDR3: ASSLISDGGYT

V: TRBV5-1
length: 11
CDR3: ASSLGKQETQY

V: TRBV27
length: 13
CDR3: ASSSWTGGNYGYT

V: TRBV19
length: 12
CDR3: ASSRKGLAGDQF

V: TRBV28
length: 13
CDR3: ASRPGLQVYNEQF

V: TRBV6-6
length: 12
CDR3: ASSLGRVAYEQY

V: TRBV5-4
length: 13
CDR3: ASSLGGRYTGELF

V: TRBV9
length: 15
CDR3: ASSSMTGLASTDTQY

V: TRBV5-1
length: 11
CDR3: ASRNQGSNEQF

V: TRBV7-9
length: 10
CDR3: ASSLGHLEAF

V: TRBV29-1
length: 11
CDR3: SVGGQGLHEQY

V: TRBV7-6
length: 11
CDR3: ASSRGAINEQF

V: TRBV2
length: 11
CDR3: ASSYRGYQPQH

V: TRBV27
length: 13
CDR3: ASSASGTDPYEQY